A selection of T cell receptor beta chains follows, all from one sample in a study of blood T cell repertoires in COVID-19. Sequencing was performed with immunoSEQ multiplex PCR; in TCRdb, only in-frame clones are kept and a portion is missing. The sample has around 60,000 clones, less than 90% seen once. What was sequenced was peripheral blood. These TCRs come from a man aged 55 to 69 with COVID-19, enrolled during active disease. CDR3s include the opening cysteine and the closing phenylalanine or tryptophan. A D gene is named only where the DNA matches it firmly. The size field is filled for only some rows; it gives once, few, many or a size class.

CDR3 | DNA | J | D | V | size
CSALDNTEAFF | TGCAGTGCCCTAGATAACACTGAAGCTTTCTTT | TRBJ1-1 | NA | TRBV20-1 | NA
CASSPSTGLAVYEQYF | TGTGCCAGCAGCCCTTCTACGGGACTAGCAGTCTACGAGCAGTACTTC | TRBJ2-7 | TRBD2 | TRBV5-4 | few
CASSEAGGDQPQHF | TGTGCCAGCAGTGAGGCAGGGGGAGATCAGCCCCAGCATTTT | TRBJ1-5 | TRBD1 | TRBV6-1 | few
CASSQTSAANTGELFF | TGTGCCAGCAGTCAGACTAGCGCCGCGAACACCGGGGAGCTGTTTTTT | TRBJ2-2 | TRBD2 | TRBV2 | NA
CASRDRVGFNSPLHF | TGTGCCAGCAGGGACAGGGTGGGTTTTAATTCACCCCTCCACTTT | TRBJ1-6 | NA | TRBV21-1 | NA
CASSLVNSPLHF | TGTGCCAGCAGCTTAGTAAATTCACCCCTCCACTTT | TRBJ1-6 | NA | TRBV7-2 | NA
CASSLEQDWRGRNNEQFF | TGTGCCAGCAGCTTAGAACAAGATTGGAGGGGGCGTAACAATGAGCAGTTCTTC | TRBJ2-1 | NA | TRBV11-2 | medium-sized
CATSDRDKESTDTQYF | TGTGCCACCAGTGACAGGGACAAGGAAAGCACAGATACGCAGTATTTT | TRBJ2-3 | NA | TRBV24-1 | NA
CASSASRETQYF | TGTGCCAGCAGCGCCTCTAGAGAGACCCAGTACTTC | TRBJ2-5 | NA | TRBV7-2 | once
CASSYRGVNEKLFF | TGTGCCAGCAGCTACAGGGGGGTCAATGAAAAACTGTTTTTT | TRBJ1-4 | TRBD1 | TRBV5-4 | NA
CASSLSMRGNYGYTF | TGTGCCAGCAGTTTATCGATGAGGGGGAACTATGGCTACACCTTC | TRBJ1-2 | NA | TRBV27 | few
CASRVGGITSYEQYF | TGTGCCAGCAGAGTGGGCGGGATAACCTCCTACGAGCAGTACTTC | TRBJ2-7 | NA | TRBV6-5 | NA
CATGTAQKTQYF | TGTGCCACTGGGACAGCCCAGAAGACCCAGTACTTC | TRBJ2-5 | TRBD1 | TRBV6-6 | NA
CASGLVLGGVTEAFF | TGTGCTAGTGGTTTGGTACTGGGAGGGGTGACTGAAGCTTTCTTT | TRBJ1-1 | NA | TRBV12-5 | NA
CASSSGLAGGPGSDTQYF | TGCGCCAGCAGCAGCGGACTAGCGGGAGGCCCGGGGAGTGATACGCAGTATTTT | TRBJ2-3 | TRBD2 | TRBV5-1 | NA